Sequencing of this T cell receptor beta chain was carried out in a study of T cell responses to AZD1222 COVID-19 vaccine. Sequencing used immunoSEQ multiplex PCR; TCRdb keeps in-frame clones, though not all of them. The data show approximately 190,000 clones, with approximately 90% seen just once and nearly 1% held by the top ten. Points on this clone: Its antigen is not known.

Study-wide findings and caveats: Seropositive AZD1222 recipients at baseline numbered only 6 or 7.

This TCR came from an adult in good health. Sequenced here: peripheral blood, sampled on day 0 of AZD1222 vaccination.

CDR3: CASSQFGTGAVPRPVDSNQPQHF. The CDR3 nucleotides read TGTGCCAGCAGCCAATTCGGGACAGGGGCCGTTCCTCGTCCCGTTGATAGCAATCAGCCCCAGCATTTT. The chain recombines TRBV6-7 with TRBJ1-5; 10 bases are a match to TRBD1. TRBV6-7 is reported as an ORF; its role is uncertain. CDR3 length equals 23 residues. Trimming removed 6 bases from V and 0 bases from J; junction bases left unmatched: 26.